A single sample gave rise to the 8 T cell receptor beta chains below, sequenced in a study of OX40 agonist ivuxolimab in advanced cancers. Profiling relied on immunoSEQ multiplex PCR, and the TCRdb table lists in-frame clones only, not all of them. This table has roughly 93,000 clones, less than 85% appearing once. This sample comprised CD4+ or CD8+ T cells sorted from blood, obtained in a trial of the OX40 agonist ivuxolimab. These receptors originate from an adult with an advanced solid tumor such as melanoma, head and neck, liver or kidney cancer.

This chain joins TRBV7-9 and TRBJ2-2, with TRBD2 matching over 7 bases. Trimming removed 1 base from V and 3 bases from J; junction bases left unmatched: 2. The CDR3 spans 15 residues. In germline, CDR1 is SEHNR, CDR2 FQNEAQ (reference sequence). The CDR3 loop reads CASSLGAGDTGELFF. In DNA form, the CDR3 reads TGTGCCAGCAGCTTAGGTGCGGGGGACACCGGGGAGCTGTTTTTT.

The chain has TRBV5-1 and TRBJ2-1, with a possible D match to TRBD1 (6 bases). Germline loops: CDR1 SGHRS, CDR2 YFSETQ. This CDR3 is 15 amino acids long. V was clipped by 4 bases and J by 5 bases, with 16 bases between them. The CDR3 sequence is CASSRDRRRDNEQFF. CDR3 nucleotides: TGCGCCAGCAGCCGCGACAGGCGGCGTGACAATGAGCAGTTCTTC.

This rearrangement joins TRBV27 to TRBJ2-7, with 9 bases aligning to TRBD1. J was trimmed by 3 bases and V by 6 bases; bases with no gene match: 9. CDR1 and CDR2 (germline): MNHEY, SMNVEV (reference sequence). This CDR3 has 15 residues. The CDR3: CASRGLDRGDYEQYF. For the CDR3, the DNA is TGTGCCAGCAGGGGACTGGACAGGGGCGACTACGAGCAGTACTTC.

This chain links TRBV27 with TRBJ1-6; possible D gene TRBD1, 6 bases. V dropped 6 bases and J dropped 13 bases, with 13 bases sitting between them. Germline CDR1 and CDR2: MNHEY and SMNVEV (reference sequence). The CDR3 is made up of 12 amino acids. The CDR3 loop is CASSTGNTPLHF. The CDR3 DNA reads TGTGCCAGCAGCACAGGGAATACGCCCCTCCACTTT.

The chain has TRBV5-1 and TRBJ2-7; possible D gene TRBD1, 6 bases. CDR3 length: 19 amino acids. Trimming left V 2 bases short and J 0 bases short, with 24 bases between. The germline CDR1 and CDR2 sequences are SGHRS and YFSETQ. Here the CDR3 reads CASSLIKGVGPAVSYEQYF. DNA of the CDR3: TGCGCCAGCAGCTTAATAAAGGGGGTAGGACCGGCTGTCTCCTACGAGCAGTACTTC.

This chain connects TRBV5-4 to TRBJ1-1; no clear D gene. Trimming shortened V by 0 bases and J by 3 bases, and 6 bases separated the two germline ends. There are 13 residues in the CDR3. CDR1 SGHNT and CDR2 YYREEE come from the germline V gene (reference sequence). The CDR3 coding sequence is TGTGCCAGCAGCTTGGTGGGAGACACTGAAGCTTTCTTT. It is translated as CASSLVGDTEAFF.

This chain joins TRBV30 and TRBJ1-3; D unresolved. The germline gives CDR1 GTSNPN, CDR2 SVGIG (reference sequence). Trimming removed 7 bases from V and 2 bases from J, with 18 bases in between. The CDR3 spans 15 residues. CDR3 nucleotides: TGTGCCTTTCGCCAAGGAGGATCGGCTGGAAACACCATATATTTT. The encoded protein is CAFRQGGSAGNTIYF. Combining the CDR3 with reference TRBV30 and TRBJ1-3 gives the whole variable domain SQTIHQWPATLVQPVGSPLSLECTVEGTSNPNLYWYRQAAGRGLQLLFYSVGIGQISSEVPQNLSASRPQDRQFILSSKKLLLSDSGFYLCAFRQGGSAGNTIYFGEGSWLTVV.

This clone was counted only a few times. The V gene is TRBV28, the J gene TRBJ1-6; no reliable D call. Trimming stripped 3 bases from V and 15 bases from J, with 12 bases between. Germline V gives CDR1 MDHEN, CDR2 SYDVKM. This CDR3 has 12 amino acids. CDR3: CASSLTSSDLHF. The CDR3 bases are TGTGCCAGCAGTTTGACATCCTCGGACCTCCACTTT.